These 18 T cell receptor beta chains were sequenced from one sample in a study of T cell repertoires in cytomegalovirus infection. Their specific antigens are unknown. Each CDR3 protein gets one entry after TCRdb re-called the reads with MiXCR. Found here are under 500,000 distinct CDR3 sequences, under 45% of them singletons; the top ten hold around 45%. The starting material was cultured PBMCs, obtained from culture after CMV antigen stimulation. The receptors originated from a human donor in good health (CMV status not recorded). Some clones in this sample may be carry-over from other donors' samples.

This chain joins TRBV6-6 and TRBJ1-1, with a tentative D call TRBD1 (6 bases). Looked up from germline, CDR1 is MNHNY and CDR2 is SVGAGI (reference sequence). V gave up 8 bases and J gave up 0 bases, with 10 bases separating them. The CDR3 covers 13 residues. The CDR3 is CASRGQLNTEAFF. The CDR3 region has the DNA TGTGCCAGCCGAGGACAGCTGAACACTGAAGCTTTCTTT.

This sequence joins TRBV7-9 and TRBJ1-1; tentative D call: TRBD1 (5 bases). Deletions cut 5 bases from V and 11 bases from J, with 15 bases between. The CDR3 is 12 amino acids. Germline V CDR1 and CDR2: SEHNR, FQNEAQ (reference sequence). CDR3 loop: CASSQGGGTAFF. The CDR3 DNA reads TGTGCCAGCAGCCAGGGCGGAGGGACGGCTTTCTTT.

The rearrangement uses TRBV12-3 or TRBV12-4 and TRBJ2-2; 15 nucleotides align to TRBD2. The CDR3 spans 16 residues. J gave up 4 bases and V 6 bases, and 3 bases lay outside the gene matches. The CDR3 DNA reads TGTGCCAGCAGGGGACTAGCGGGAGGAGGCACCGGGGAGCTGTTTTTT. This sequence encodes CASRGLAGGGTGELFF.

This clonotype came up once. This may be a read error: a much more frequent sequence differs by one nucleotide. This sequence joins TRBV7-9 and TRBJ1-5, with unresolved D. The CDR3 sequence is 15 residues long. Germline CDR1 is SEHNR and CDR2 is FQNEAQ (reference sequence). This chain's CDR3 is CANSLSGTLNQPQHF. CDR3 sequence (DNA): TGTGCCAACAGCTTAAGCGGAACACTCAATCAGCCCCAGCATTTT.

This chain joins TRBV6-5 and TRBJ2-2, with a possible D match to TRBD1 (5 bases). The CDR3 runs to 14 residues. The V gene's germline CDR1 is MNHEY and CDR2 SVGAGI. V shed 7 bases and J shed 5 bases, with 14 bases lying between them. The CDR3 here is CASTKPGLTGELFF. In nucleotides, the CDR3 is TGTGCCAGCACCAAACCAGGGTTGACCGGGGAGCTGTTTTTT.

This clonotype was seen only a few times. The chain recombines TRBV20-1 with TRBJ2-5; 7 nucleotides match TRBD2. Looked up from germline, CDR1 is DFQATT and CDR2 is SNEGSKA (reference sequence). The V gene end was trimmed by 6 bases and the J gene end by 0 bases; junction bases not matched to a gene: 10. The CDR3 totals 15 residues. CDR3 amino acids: CSATSLAGDQETQYF. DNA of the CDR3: TGCAGTGCCACTAGTTTGGCGGGGGACCAAGAGACCCAGTACTTC.

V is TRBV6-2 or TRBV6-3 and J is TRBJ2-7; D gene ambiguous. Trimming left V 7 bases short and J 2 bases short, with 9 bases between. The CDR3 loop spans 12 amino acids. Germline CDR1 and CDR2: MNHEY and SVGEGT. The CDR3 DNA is TGTGCCAGCACACCCACGCCCTACGAGCAGTACTTC. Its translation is CASTPTPYEQYF.

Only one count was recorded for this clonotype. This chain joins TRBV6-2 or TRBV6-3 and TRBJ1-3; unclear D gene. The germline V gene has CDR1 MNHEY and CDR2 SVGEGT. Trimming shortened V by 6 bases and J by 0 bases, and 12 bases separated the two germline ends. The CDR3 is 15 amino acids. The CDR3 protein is CASSLQFSSGNTIYF. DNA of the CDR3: TGTGCCAGCAGCTTACAGTTCTCCTCTGGAAACACCATATATTTT.

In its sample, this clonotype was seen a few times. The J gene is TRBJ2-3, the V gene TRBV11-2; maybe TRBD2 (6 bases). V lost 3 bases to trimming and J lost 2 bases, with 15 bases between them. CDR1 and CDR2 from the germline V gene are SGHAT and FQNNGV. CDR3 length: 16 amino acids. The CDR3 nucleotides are TGTGCCAGCAGCTTTCCCCACGCGGGATTCACAGATACGCAGTATTTT. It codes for CASSFPHAGFTDTQYF.

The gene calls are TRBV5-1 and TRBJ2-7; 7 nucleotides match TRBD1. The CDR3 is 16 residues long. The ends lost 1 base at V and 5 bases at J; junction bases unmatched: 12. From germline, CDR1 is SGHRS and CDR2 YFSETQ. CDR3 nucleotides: TGCGCCAGCAGCTTGTCTCCTGACAGGGTGATCCACGAGCAGTACTTC. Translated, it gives CASSLSPDRVIHEQYF.

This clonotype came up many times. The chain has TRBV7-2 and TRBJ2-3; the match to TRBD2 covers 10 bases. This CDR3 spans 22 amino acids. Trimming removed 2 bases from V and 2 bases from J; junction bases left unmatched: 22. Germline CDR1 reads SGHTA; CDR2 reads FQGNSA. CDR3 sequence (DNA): TGTGCCAGCAGCTTAACGGATCGATCCAGCGGGGGGGATGAATTTGCCACAGATACGCAGTATTTT. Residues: CASSLTDRSSGGDEFATDTQYF. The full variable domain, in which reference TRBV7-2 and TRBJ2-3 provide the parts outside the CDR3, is GAGVSQSPSNKVTEKGKDVELRCDPISGHTALYWYRQSLGQGLEFLIYFQGNSAPDKSGLPSDRFSAERTGGSVSTLTIQRTQQEDSAVYLCASSLTDRSSGGDEFATDTQYFGPGTRLTVL.

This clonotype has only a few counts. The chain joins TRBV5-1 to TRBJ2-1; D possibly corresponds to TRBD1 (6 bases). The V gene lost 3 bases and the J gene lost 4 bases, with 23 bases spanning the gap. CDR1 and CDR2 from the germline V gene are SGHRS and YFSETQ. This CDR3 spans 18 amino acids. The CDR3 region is CASSSLIPPGHKYNEQFF. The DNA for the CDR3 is TGCGCCAGCAGCTCGCTGATACCTCCGGGACATAAGTACAATGAGCAGTTCTTC.

In DNA form, the CDR3 reads TGCGCCAGCAGCCAAGAGGTCCTGGGCAATTCACCCCTCCACTTT. Its translation is CASSQEVLGNSPLHF. J is TRBJ1-6 and V is TRBV4-3; no definite D call. The V end was cut by 0 bases, the J end by 7 bases, with 10 bases between. From germline, CDR1 is LGHNA and CDR2 YSLEER. This CDR3 contains 15 residues.

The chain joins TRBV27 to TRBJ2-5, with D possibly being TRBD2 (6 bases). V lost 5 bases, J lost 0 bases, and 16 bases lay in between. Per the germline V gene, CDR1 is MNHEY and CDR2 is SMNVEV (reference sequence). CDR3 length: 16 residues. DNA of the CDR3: TGTGCCAGCAGTCCCGGCGGGGAATTGTACCAAGAGACCCAGTACTTC. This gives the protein CASSPGGELYQETQYF.

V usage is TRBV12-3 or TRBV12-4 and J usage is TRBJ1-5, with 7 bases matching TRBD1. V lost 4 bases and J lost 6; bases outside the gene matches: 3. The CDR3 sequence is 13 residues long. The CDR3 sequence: CASSWDSSQPQHF. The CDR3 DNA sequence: TGTGCCAGCAGTTGGGACAGTAGTCAGCCCCAGCATTTT.

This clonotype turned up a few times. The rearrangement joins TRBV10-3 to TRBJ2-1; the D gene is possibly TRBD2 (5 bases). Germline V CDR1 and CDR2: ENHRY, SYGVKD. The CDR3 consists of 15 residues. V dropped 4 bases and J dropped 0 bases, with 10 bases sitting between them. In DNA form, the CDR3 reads TGTGCCATCAGTGCCGGGATAAGCTCCTACAATGAGCAGTTCTTC. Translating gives CAISAGISSYNEQFF.

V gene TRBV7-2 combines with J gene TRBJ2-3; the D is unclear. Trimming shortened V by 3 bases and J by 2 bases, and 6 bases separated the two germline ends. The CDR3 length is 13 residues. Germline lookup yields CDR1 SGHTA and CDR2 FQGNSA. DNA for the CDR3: TGTGCCAGCAGCTTGTGGGCCACAGATACGCAGTATTTT. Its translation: CASSLWATDTQYF. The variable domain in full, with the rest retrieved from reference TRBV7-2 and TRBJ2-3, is GAGVSQSPSNKVTEKGKDVELRCDPISGHTALYWYRQSLGQGLEFLIYFQGNSAPDKSGLPSDRFSAERTGGSVSTLTIQRTQQEDSAVYLCASSLWATDTQYFGPGTRLTVL.

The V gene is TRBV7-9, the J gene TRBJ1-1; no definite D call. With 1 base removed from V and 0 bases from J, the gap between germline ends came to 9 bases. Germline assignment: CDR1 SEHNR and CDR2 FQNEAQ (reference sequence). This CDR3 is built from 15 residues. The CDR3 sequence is CASSLDGDLNTEAFF. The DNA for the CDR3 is TGTGCCAGCAGCTTAGATGGCGATTTGAACACTGAAGCTTTCTTT. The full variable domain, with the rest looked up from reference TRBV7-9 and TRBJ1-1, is DTGVSQNPRHKITKRGQNVTFRCDPISEHNRLYWYRQTLGQGPEFLTYFQNEAQLEKSRLLSDRFSAERPKGSFSTLEIQRTEQGDSAMYLCASSLDGDLNTEAFFGQGTRLTVV.